The 30 T cell receptor beta chains listed next were all sequenced from one sample in a study of OX40 agonist ivuxolimab in advanced cancers. Clones were read by immunoSEQ multiplex PCR, and TCRdb kept only the in-frame ones, dropping some. The table has about 50,000 clones, around 90% seen once. This specimen was CD4+ or CD8+ T cells sorted from blood, taken in a trial of the OX40 agonist ivuxolimab. Receptors were obtained from an adult with an advanced solid tumor such as melanoma, head and neck, liver or kidney cancer.

This chain joins TRBV27 and TRBJ2-5, with 8 bases fitting TRBD2. The assigned J gene may be wrong: the sequence end matches TRBJ2-7 better. The germline gives CDR1 MNHEY, CDR2 SMNVEV (reference sequence). This CDR3 spans 14 amino acids. As DNA, the CDR3 is TGTGCCAGCAGTTTAGGTCTAGCGGGTTCCGAGCAGTACTTC. Translating gives CASSLGLAGSEQYF.

The chain couples TRBV7-9 to TRBJ2-5; perhaps TRBD1 as D (5 bases). V was shortened by 2 bases and J by 5 bases, with 9 bases between the two germline ends. This CDR3 contains 13 residues. Looked up from germline, CDR1 is SEHNR and CDR2 is FQNEAQ (reference sequence). In DNA form, the CDR3 reads TGTGCCAGCAGCTTACTGGGGCGGGAGACCCAGTACTTC. It specifies CASSLLGRETQYF.

The DNA of the CDR3 is TGTGCCAGCAGTTCAGGGTTCCCCCTCCGGGATACGCAGTATTTT. Translating it yields CASSSGFPLRDTQYF. This chain uses TRBV27 with TRBJ2-3; tentatively, D is TRBD1 (5 bases). Germline assignment: CDR1 MNHEY and CDR2 SMNVEV (reference sequence). This CDR3 is 15 amino acids long. Trimming removed 4 bases from V and 6 bases from J, with 17 bases in between.

CDR3 DNA: TGTGCCAGCAGGCCCCTAAGGGGTATCCGGTGGACAGATACGCAGTATTTT. It is translated as CASRPLRGIRWTDTQYF. This chain links TRBV28 with TRBJ2-3; possibly TRBD1 for D (5 bases). CDR1 and CDR2 (germline): MDHEN, SYDVKM. This CDR3 has 17 amino acids. Trimming removed 6 bases at V and 3 bases at J, with 22 bases between.

J is TRBJ2-1 and V is TRBV7-9, with D possibly being TRBD1 or TRBD2 (6 bases each). Between the trimmed V and J ends, which lost 0 bases and 6 bases, there was a span of 18 bases. Per germline, CDR1 SEHNR and CDR2 FQNEAQ (reference sequence). The CDR3 contains 17 residues. CDR3: CASSLARTGGLGNEQFF. CDR3 in DNA: TGTGCCAGCAGCTTAGCGAGGACCGGGGGCTTAGGCAATGAGCAGTTCTTC. Drawing the rest from reference TRBV7-9 and TRBJ2-1, the complete variable domain is DTGVSQNPRHKITKRGQNVTFRCDPISEHNRLYWYRQTLGQGPEFLTYFQNEAQLEKSRLLSDRFSAERPKGSFSTLEIQRTEQGDSAMYLCASSLARTGGLGNEQFFGPGTRLTVL.

This rearrangement joins TRBV7-6 to TRBJ2-3; TRBD2 aligns across 8 bases. The V segment lost 4 bases and the J segment 9 bases; nucleotides outside the gene matches: 9. The CDR3 contains 14 residues. Germline loops: CDR1 SGHVS, CDR2 FNYEAQ. CDR3 DNA sequence: TGTGCCAGCAGCTCGGAGCGGGAGAAATGGACGCAGTATTTT. It is translated as CASSSEREKWTQYF.

As concerns this clone: At one of its ends the junction is not consistent with the germline gene, which may arise from a read error. The chain carries TRBV14 and TRBJ1-2; D gene ambiguous. Germline loops: CDR1 SGHDN, CDR2 FVKESK. CDR3 size: 15 residues. The CDR3: CAGSQGYPAGYGYTF. The CDR3 DNA is TGTGCCGGCAGCCAAGGATACCCGGCCGGCTATGGCTACACCTTC.

This chain connects TRBV9 to TRBJ2-3, with 7 bases lining up with TRBD1. CDR3 length: 17 amino acids. With 2 bases clipped from V and 2 bases from J, the junction kept 11 bases outside the gene matches. Germline CDR1 SGDLS, CDR2 YYNGEE. CDR3 region: CASSVWTGTNPTDTQYF. CDR3 DNA sequence: TGTGCCAGCAGCGTCTGGACAGGAACTAACCCCACAGATACGCAGTATTTT.

This sequence joins TRBV4-2 and TRBJ1-6; possible D gene TRBD1, 6 bases. V shed 0 bases and J shed 7 bases, with 13 bases lying between them. The germline gives CDR1 LGHNA, CDR2 YNFKEQ. The CDR3 length is 16 residues. The CDR3 coding sequence is TGTGCCAGCAGCCAAGATCCCCCCGGGACAAATTCACCCCTCCACTTT. It is translated as CASSQDPPGTNSPLHF.

This clone was recorded once. This sequence joins TRBV5-1 and TRBJ2-1; no definite D call. Trimming took 1 base from V and 5 from J, leaving 10 bases between them. Germline V gives CDR1 SGHRS, CDR2 YFSETQ. The CDR3 is 14 amino acids. This CDR3 reads CASSLNWGNNEQFF. CDR3 in DNA: TGCGCCAGCAGCTTGAACTGGGGTAACAATGAGCAGTTCTTC. The complete variable domain, with remaining parts taken from reference TRBV5-1 and TRBJ2-1, reads KAGVTQTPRYLIKTRGQQVTLSCSPISGHRSVSWYQQTPGQGLQFLFEYFSETQRNKGNFPGRFSGRQFSNSRSEMNVSTLELGDSALYLCASSLNWGNNEQFFGPGTRLTVL.

The chain is built from TRBV4-1 and TRBJ2-2; 8 nucleotides line up with TRBD1. CDR3 length: 16 amino acids. Germline CDR1 and CDR2: MGHRA and YSYEKL. V gave up 1 base and J gave up 4 bases; unmatched junction bases: 5. The DNA for the CDR3 is TGCGCCAGCAGCCAAGGGAGGGGACAGGTCACCGGGGAGCTGTTTTTT. It encodes CASSQGRGQVTGELFF.

The chain combines TRBV19 with TRBJ1-2; 9 nucleotides agree with TRBD1. There are 15 residues in the CDR3. The germline V gene has CDR1 LNHDA and CDR2 SQIVND (reference sequence). With 9 bases clipped from V and 2 bases from J, the junction kept 10 bases outside the gene matches. The CDR3 nucleotides are TGTGCCAGCTCTCGCACAGGGGGCAAAAACTATGGCTACACCTTC. Its translation is CASSRTGGKNYGYTF.

The CDR3 DNA sequence: TGTGCCAGCAGCTTAGGAGCGGGGGCACCCTACGAGCAGTACTTC. Protein: CASSLGAGAPYEQYF. The chain is built from TRBV11-2 and TRBJ2-7, with 8 bases matching TRBD2. The CDR3 sequence is 15 residues long. The germline CDR1 and CDR2 sequences are SGHAT and FQNNGV. Germline trimming cut 1 base from V and 2 bases from J; bases unmatched to any gene: 4.

The chain joins TRBV4-1 to TRBJ2-7; TRBD1 matches at 9 bases. Germline CDR1 MGHRA, CDR2 YSYEKL. V lost 4 bases, J lost 5 bases, and 3 bases stayed unmatched. CDR3 length: 13 amino acids. CDR3 sequence: CASSRDRVDEQYF. The CDR3 DNA follows: TGCGCCAGCAGCCGGGACAGGGTGGACGAGCAGTACTTC.

This clone was seen more than once but under ten times. V and J are TRBV11-1 and TRBJ2-7; either TRBD1 or TRBD2 may fit D (5 bases each). This CDR3 has 12 residues. Germline lookup yields CDR1 SGHAT and CDR2 FQDESV (reference sequence). V lost 4 bases, J lost 7 bases, and 11 bases lay in between. The CDR3 DNA reads TGTGCCAGCAGCTCCTGGGACCTTGAGCAGTACTTC. Its protein is CASSSWDLEQYF.

The gene calls are TRBV4-2 and TRBJ2-1; D unresolved. Germline V gene data show CDR1 as LGHNA and CDR2 as YNFKEQ. There are 13 residues in the CDR3. Trimming left V 0 bases short and J 5 bases short, with 5 bases between. CDR3 bases: TGTGCCAGCAGCCAAGATCAAAACAATGAGCAGTTCTTC. Translation gives CASSQDQNNEQFF.

DNA for the CDR3: TGTGCCAGCAGTTTAGTTTGGGCGGGGGGGCACAATGAGCAGTTCTTC. It yields the protein CASSLVWAGGHNEQFF. The gene calls are TRBV27 and TRBJ2-1; TRBD2 aligns across 9 bases. The germline V gene encodes CDR1 MNHEY and CDR2 SMNVEV (reference sequence). This CDR3 is 16 amino acids long. V dropped 2 bases and J dropped 5; count of bases not matched to a gene: 7.

V is TRBV12-5 and J is TRBJ2-3; 9 bases line up with TRBD2. CDR3 size: 16 residues. The V gene's germline CDR1 is LGHNT and CDR2 FRNRAP. V gave up 5 bases and J gave up 3 bases; unmatched junction bases: 9. CDR3 amino acids: CASGRAAGGITDTQYF. In DNA form, the CDR3 reads TGTGCTAGTGGTCGCGCCGCGGGAGGGATTACAGATACGCAGTATTTT.

V usage is TRBV5-8 and J usage is TRBJ2-7; 10 bases match TRBD2. J lost 3 bases, V lost 4 bases, and 7 bases had no gene match. This CDR3 is built from 15 residues. The germline CDR1 and CDR2 sequences are SGHTS and YDEGEE. The CDR3 DNA is TGTGCCAGCAGCCTTACTAGCGGGGCCTACTACGAGCAGTACTTC. Encoded protein: CASSLTSGAYYEQYF.

V usage is TRBV5-1 and J usage is TRBJ2-5, with 7 bases matching TRBD2. The CDR3 contains 15 residues. CDR1 and CDR2 from the germline V gene are SGHRS and YFSETQ. Trimming took 0 bases from V and 4 from J; bases not matched to a gene: 6. The CDR3 DNA reads TGCGCCAGCAGCTTGGTTCCTAGCGGTGTAGAGACCCAGTACTTC. Amino acids: CASSLVPSGVETQYF.

The chain combines TRBV5-1 with TRBJ2-1; 11 nucleotides line up with TRBD1. The CDR3 has 15 amino acids. Germline assignment: CDR1 SGHRS and CDR2 YFSETQ. The trim removed 4 bases at V and 2 bases at J, leaving 2 bases unmatched. In DNA, the CDR3 is TGCGCCAGCAGCAAGGGACAGGGGGCCTACAATGAGCAGTTCTTC. Its translation is CASSKGQGAYNEQFF.

This rearrangement joins TRBV19 to TRBJ2-3; TRBD2 might be the D (5 bases). Trimming left V 2 bases short and J 1 base short, with 7 bases between. The CDR3 covers 14 residues. CDR1 and CDR2 from the germline V gene are LNHDA and SQIVND (reference sequence). CDR3 protein: CASSIWRGTDTQYF. CDR3 sequence (DNA): TGTGCCAGTAGTATATGGCGGGGCACAGATACGCAGTATTTT.

This clone was counted a few times. The chain joins TRBV7-9 to TRBJ1-1; 8 nucleotides line up with TRBD1. This CDR3 has 11 residues. V trimming: 4 bases; J trimming: 10 bases; junction bases outside the gene matches: 2. The germline CDR1 and CDR2 sequences are SEHNR and FQNEAQ (reference sequence). The CDR3 spells CASSSGQAAFF. In DNA form, the CDR3 reads TGTGCCAGCAGCTCGGGACAGGCAGCTTTCTTT.

The chain is built from TRBV27 and TRBJ2-1; D is ambiguous. CDR1 and CDR2 (germline): MNHEY, SMNVEV (reference sequence). V was clipped by 0 bases and J by 4 bases, with 4 bases between them. The CDR3 loop spans 13 amino acids. The CDR3 sequence is CASSLSKYNEQFF. As DNA, the CDR3 is TGTGCCAGCAGTTTATCGAAGTACAATGAGCAGTTCTTC.

V is TRBV14 and J is TRBJ1-2, with TRBD1 identical over 10 bases. This CDR3 region has 14 residues. Looked up from germline, CDR1 is SGHDN and CDR2 is FVKESK. V lost 5 bases to trimming and J lost 4 bases; unmatched junction nucleotides: 4. CDR3 DNA: TGTGCCAGCAGCGCCCGGGACAGGGGCTATGGCTACACCTTC. Translating it yields CASSARDRGYGYTF.

V is TRBV7-6 and J is TRBJ2-3; D is ambiguous. The germline V gene encodes CDR1 SGHVS and CDR2 FNYEAQ. V lost 5 bases, J lost 6 bases, and 3 bases lay in between. The CDR3 consists of 10 residues. CDR3 nucleotides: TGTGCCAGCAGCGGGGATACGCAGTATTTT. It is translated as CASSGDTQYF.

The chain has TRBV28 and TRBJ2-2; D not certain. The V gene lost 1 base and the J gene lost 3 bases, with 6 bases spanning the gap. The CDR3 contains 14 residues. Germline V gives CDR1 MDHEN, CDR2 SYDVKM. The CDR3 sequence is CASSLLSYTGELFF. The DNA of the CDR3 is TGTGCCAGCAGTTTATTGTCATACACCGGGGAGCTGTTTTTT.

This chain connects TRBV28 to TRBJ1-1; D is possibly TRBD1 (5 bases). The germline V gene encodes CDR1 MDHEN and CDR2 SYDVKM. Trimming pared 2 bases from V and 6 bases from J, leaving 10 bases between. CDR3 length: 13 amino acids. The DNA for the CDR3 is TGTGCCAGCAGTTTAGGCCCCAGGGCTGAAGCTTTCTTT. Translating it yields CASSLGPRAEAFF.

The chain couples TRBV7-9 to TRBJ2-3; 15 nucleotides agree with TRBD2. The V gene's germline CDR1 is SEHNR and CDR2 FQNEAQ (reference sequence). Germline trimming cut 5 bases from V and 5 bases from J; bases unmatched to any gene: 14. The CDR3 length is 19 residues. The CDR3 bases are TGTGCCAGCAGCGTAGGACTAGCGGGAGGGCCTCGCCTTGGAGATACGCAGTATTTT. Its protein is CASSVGLAGGPRLGDTQYF.

The J gene is TRBJ1-1, the V gene TRBV29-1; D may be TRBD1 (5 bases). Trimming removed 7 bases from V and 11 bases from J, with 20 bases in between. Germline V CDR1 and CDR2: SQVTM, ANQGSEA. The CDR3 contains 12 residues. For the CDR3, the DNA is TGCAGCGCAGCCGGGACCCCCGGATGGGCTTTCTTT. Protein product: CSAAGTPGWAFF.